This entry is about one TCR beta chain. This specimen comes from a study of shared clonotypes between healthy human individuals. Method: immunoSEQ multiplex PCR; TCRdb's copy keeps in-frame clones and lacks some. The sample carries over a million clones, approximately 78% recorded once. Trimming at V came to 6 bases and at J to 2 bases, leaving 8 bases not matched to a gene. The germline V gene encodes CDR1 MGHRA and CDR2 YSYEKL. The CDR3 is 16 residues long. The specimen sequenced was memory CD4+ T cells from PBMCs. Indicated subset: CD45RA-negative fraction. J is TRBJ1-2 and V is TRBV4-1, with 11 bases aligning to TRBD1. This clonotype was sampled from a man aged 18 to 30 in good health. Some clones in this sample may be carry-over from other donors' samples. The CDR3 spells CASRRGRDRGNYGYTF. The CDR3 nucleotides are TGCGCCAGCAGGCGGGGGAGGGACAGGGGGAACTATGGCTACACCTTC.